This T cell receptor (beta chain) was obtained from a study of T cell responses to AZD1222 COVID-19 vaccine. Study-level findings and limits: Regions 160-218 and 743-854 held dominance among vaccine-associated CD4 TCRs, which spanned spike. Repertoire sampling was restricted to post-peak T cell response timepoints.

The method was immunoSEQ multiplex PCR; TCRdb's version includes in-frame clones alone and lacks a portion of them. The sample includes fewer than 120,000 clones, about nine tenths of them seen just once. Regarding this clone: The antigen remains unidentified.

The TCR originated in an adult who received the AZD1222 COVID-19 vaccine. The starting material was peripheral blood, obtained 28 days after the second AZD1222 dose.

The CDR3 region is CASSPVRGGADYGYTF. As DNA, the CDR3 is TGTGCCAGCTCACCTGTCCGGGGGGGCGCGGACTATGGCTACACCTTC. The chain combines TRBV18 with TRBJ1-2; D possibly corresponds to TRBD1 (6 bases). CDR3 size: 16 residues. The V gene lost 3 bases and the J gene lost 3 bases, with 17 bases spanning the gap. Germline V lookup: CDR1 KGHSH, CDR2 LQKENI.